This TCR beta chain was recorded in a study of human T cells and chemical hapten exposure. Study-wide background: Donors were sensitized with 2% DPC on the upper inner arm.

TCRdb reprocessed the RACE reads via MiXCR and lists one record per CDR3 protein. Seen here are roughly 360,000 distinct CDR3 sequences, about 4.4% observed once, and the top ten hold 2% to 2.5%. This CDR3 has 16 amino acids. Trimming removed 1 base from V and 5 bases from J, with 14 bases in between. This sample's time point: patch test 1, 2 weeks after DPC sensitization. The sample's treatment: therapeutic diphenylcyclopropenone sensitization with weekly scalp DPC. The receptor was derived from a woman in her fifties or sixties with alopecia areata. Some clones in this sample may be carry-over from other donors' samples. The V gene is TRBV12-3 or TRBV12-4, the J gene TRBJ1-4; D perhaps matches TRBD1 (5 bases). Specimen: whole blood, collected in connection with sensitization to the hapten diphenylcyclopropenone (DPC). The CDR3, as DNA: TGTGCCAGCAGTTTAGTGATGGGGGTCAAGAATGAAAAACTGTTTTTT. Protein product: CASSLVMGVKNEKLFF.